These T cell receptor beta chains were read from a single sample in a study of cytotoxic CD8 clonotypes in ibrutinib-treated CLL. TCRdb's table, derived via immunoSEQ multiplex PCR, lists solely in-frame clones and lacks some. There are hundreds of thousands of clones in the sample; around four fifths occur only once, and roughly 7% lies in the top ten. Sequencing used PBMCs, obtained before ibrutinib treatment. The receptors originated from a human donor with chronic lymphocytic leukemia. Both conserved end residues are part of each CDR3. The order of the fields is J gene, D gene, V gene, clone size, CDR3 protein, CDR3 DNA. D genes are given only for firm matches. Clone size is given for some rows only: seen once, a few or many times, or a class if the clone is expanded.

j_call: TRBJ2-7
d_call: .
v_call: TRBV25-1
clone_size: .
cdr3_aa: CASRGDSYEQYF
cdr3_nt: TGTGCCAGCAGAGGCGACAGCTACGAGCAGTACTTC

j_call: TRBJ2-7
d_call: TRBD2
v_call: TRBV7-8
clone_size: few
cdr3_aa: CASSSKAGGPGHEQYF
cdr3_nt: TGTGCCAGCAGCAGTAAAGCGGGAGGGCCTGGACACGAGCAGTACTTC

j_call: TRBJ2-2
d_call: TRBD2
v_call: TRBV7-3
clone_size: .
cdr3_aa: CASSAGTSGSKNTGELFF
cdr3_nt: TGTGCCAGCAGCGCCGGGACTAGCGGGAGCAAGAACACCGGGGAGCTGTTTTTT

j_call: TRBJ1-2
d_call: .
v_call: TRBV4-1
clone_size: .
cdr3_aa: CASSRGTAYNYGYTF
cdr3_nt: TGCGCCAGCAGCCGGGGGACGGCCTATAACTATGGCTACACCTTC

j_call: TRBJ2-1
d_call: TRBD2
v_call: TRBV9
clone_size: .
cdr3_aa: CASSTGEREGHNEQFF
cdr3_nt: TGTGCCAGCAGCACCGGCGAGCGGGAGGGTCACAATGAGCAGTTCTTC

j_call: TRBJ2-1
d_call: TRBD2
v_call: TRBV10-1
clone_size: .
cdr3_aa: CASSFRTSGSILSYNEQFF
cdr3_nt: TGCGCCAGCAGTTTTCGGACTAGCGGGAGCATTCTATCCTACAATGAGCAGTTCTTC

j_call: TRBJ2-1
d_call: TRBD2
v_call: TRBV4-3
clone_size: many
cdr3_aa: CASSQGGLADSSYNEQFF
cdr3_nt: TGCGCCAGCAGCCAAGGGGGACTAGCGGACAGCTCCTACAATGAGCAGTTCTTC

j_call: TRBJ2-7
d_call: TRBD1
v_call: TRBV7-8
clone_size: .
cdr3_aa: CASGPYRGSPYEQYF
cdr3_nt: TGTGCCAGCGGGCCCTACAGGGGAAGCCCCTACGAGCAGTACTTC

j_call: TRBJ1-2
d_call: .
v_call: TRBV7-9
clone_size: .
cdr3_aa: CASSLGGGYTF
cdr3_nt: TGTGCCAGCAGCTTGGGGGGTGGCTACACCTTC

j_call: TRBJ2-1
d_call: .
v_call: TRBV30
clone_size: .
cdr3_aa: CAWSDRHEQFF
cdr3_nt: TGTGCCTGGAGTGATCGGCATGAGCAGTTCTTC

j_call: TRBJ1-5
d_call: TRBD1
v_call: TRBV30
clone_size: .
cdr3_aa: CAWSVTGSNQPQHF
cdr3_nt: TGTGCCTGGAGTGTGACAGGGAGCAATCAGCCCCAGCATTTT

j_call: TRBJ2-1
d_call: .
v_call: TRBV5-6
clone_size: .
cdr3_aa: CASSFYLADDYNEQFF
cdr3_nt: TGTGCCAGCAGCTTCTATTTGGCGGACGATTACAATGAGCAGTTCTTC

j_call: TRBJ2-7
d_call: .
v_call: TRBV6-1
clone_size: .
cdr3_aa: CASSDVSRNEQYF
cdr3_nt: TGTGCCAGCAGTGACGTCTCCAGAAACGAGCAGTACTTC

j_call: TRBJ2-7
d_call: .
v_call: TRBV15
clone_size: .
cdr3_aa: CATSRDLAGSYEQYF
cdr3_nt: TGTGCCACCAGCAGAGATTTGGCAGGCTCCTACGAGCAGTACTTC

j_call: TRBJ2-1
d_call: .
v_call: TRBV5-6
clone_size: .
cdr3_aa: CASSPPWATNEQFF
cdr3_nt: TGTGCCAGCAGCCCCCCCTGGGCAACCAATGAGCAGTTCTTC

j_call: TRBJ2-3
d_call: .
v_call: TRBV6-1
clone_size: .
cdr3_aa: CASIMGSTDTQYF
cdr3_nt: TGTGCCAGCATCATGGGAAGCACAGATACGCAGTATTTT

j_call: TRBJ2-1
d_call: .
v_call: TRBV11-2
clone_size: .
cdr3_aa: CASSLGHQSYNEQFF
cdr3_nt: TGTGCCAGCAGCTTAGGACACCAATCCTACAATGAGCAGTTCTTC

j_call: TRBJ1-5
d_call: TRBD1
v_call: TRBV27
clone_size: .
cdr3_aa: CASSLSTTGDQPQHF
cdr3_nt: TGTGCCAGCAGTTTATCGACGACAGGGGATCAGCCCCAGCATTTT

j_call: TRBJ2-3
d_call: TRBD2
v_call: TRBV5-1
clone_size: .
cdr3_aa: CASSHSGRALPDTQYF
cdr3_nt: TGCGCCAGCTCCCATAGCGGGAGGGCCTTGCCAGATACGCAGTATTTT

j_call: TRBJ2-7
d_call: TRBD1
v_call: TRBV5-5
clone_size: .
cdr3_aa: CASSSTGGGAAYEQYF
cdr3_nt: TGTGCCAGCAGCTCGACAGGGGGCGGTGCAGCCTACGAGCAGTACTTC

j_call: TRBJ2-1
d_call: TRBD2
v_call: TRBV5-1
clone_size: once
cdr3_aa: CASSTIGTSGHNEQFF
cdr3_nt: TGCGCCAGCAGCACGATCGGGACTAGCGGGCACAATGAGCAGTTCTTC

j_call: TRBJ2-7
d_call: .
v_call: TRBV23-1
clone_size: .
cdr3_aa: CASSHLGVNHEQYF
cdr3_nt: TGCGCCAGCAGTCACCTTGGAGTGAACCACGAGCAGTACTTC

j_call: TRBJ2-1
d_call: TRBD2
v_call: TRBV7-3
clone_size: .
cdr3_aa: CASSPGLAGLNEQFF
cdr3_nt: TGTGCCAGCAGCCCGGGACTAGCGGGGTTGAATGAGCAGTTCTTC

j_call: TRBJ2-1
d_call: TRBD2
v_call: TRBV19
clone_size: .
cdr3_aa: CASMAGGQDNEQFF
cdr3_nt: TGTGCCAGTATGGCGGGAGGCCAAGACAATGAGCAGTTCTTC

j_call: TRBJ1-2
d_call: .
v_call: TRBV2
clone_size: .
cdr3_aa: CASSAPGVGYTF
cdr3_nt: TGTGCCAGCAGTGCTCCCGGGGTTGGCTACACCTTC

j_call: TRBJ2-7
d_call: TRBD1
v_call: TRBV29-1
clone_size: .
cdr3_aa: CSVGGQVSYEQYF
cdr3_nt: TGCAGCGTGGGCGGACAGGTCTCCTACGAGCAGTACTTC

j_call: TRBJ2-7
d_call: .
v_call: TRBV6-1
clone_size: once
cdr3_aa: CASSSTYEQYF
cdr3_nt: TGTGCCAGCAGTTCCACCTACGAGCAGTACTTC

j_call: TRBJ1-1
d_call: .
v_call: TRBV7-3
clone_size: .
cdr3_aa: CASKKTVNTEAFF
cdr3_nt: TGTGCCAGCAAGAAGACAGTGAACACTGAAGCTTTCTTT

j_call: TRBJ2-5
d_call: .
v_call: TRBV27
clone_size: many
cdr3_aa: CASSTGLMGTGTQYF
cdr3_nt: TGTGCCAGCAGCACCGGACTCATGGGTACCGGGACCCAGTACTTC

j_call: TRBJ1-2
d_call: TRBD1
v_call: TRBV5-4
clone_size: .
cdr3_aa: CASSLVGQLTQGDYGYTF
cdr3_nt: TGTGCCAGCAGCTTGGTGGGACAGTTGACACAGGGTGACTATGGCTACACCTTC

j_call: TRBJ2-7
d_call: .
v_call: TRBV21-1
clone_size: .
cdr3_aa: CASNQRQGKVYEQYF
cdr3_nt: TGTGCCAGCAACCAACGACAGGGGAAGGTCTACGAGCAGTACTTC

j_call: TRBJ2-5
d_call: .
v_call: TRBV6-5
clone_size: .
cdr3_aa: CASSYGGRIETQYF
cdr3_nt: TGTGCCAGCAGTTACGGCGGAAGAATAGAGACCCAGTACTTC

j_call: TRBJ1-5
d_call: .
v_call: TRBV7-2
clone_size: .
cdr3_aa: CASSLGSGNRQPQHF
cdr3_nt: TGTGCCAGCAGCTTAGGATCCGGGAATAGGCAGCCCCAGCATTTT

j_call: TRBJ1-4
d_call: .
v_call: TRBV29-1
clone_size: .
cdr3_aa: CSAFLGEKLFF
cdr3_nt: TGCAGCGCTTTTCTGGGTGAAAAACTGTTTTTT

j_call: TRBJ2-3
d_call: .
v_call: TRBV5-1
clone_size: once
cdr3_aa: CASSLQREDTQYF
cdr3_nt: TGCGCCAGCAGCTTGCAGCGAGAGGATACGCAGTATTTT

j_call: TRBJ2-7
d_call: TRBD2
v_call: TRBV11-2
clone_size: .
cdr3_aa: CASSLGGLAGGEQYF
cdr3_nt: TGTGCCAGCAGCTTAGGGGGGCTAGCGGGAGGCGAGCAGTACTTC

j_call: TRBJ2-5
d_call: TRBD2
v_call: TRBV15
clone_size: .
cdr3_aa: CATSRDLGTSGVETQYF
cdr3_nt: TGTGCCACCAGCAGAGATTTAGGGACTAGCGGAGTAGAGACCCAGTACTTC

j_call: TRBJ2-7
d_call: TRBD2
v_call: TRBV2
clone_size: .
cdr3_aa: CASSEAPSGTPREQYF
cdr3_nt: TGTGCCAGCAGTGAAGCGCCTAGCGGTACCCCCCGAGAGCAGTACTTC

j_call: TRBJ2-6
d_call: .
v_call: TRBV5-1
clone_size: .
cdr3_aa: CASSLRGKLAFAGANVLTF
cdr3_nt: TGCGCCAGCAGCCTTAGGGGGAAGTTAGCATTCGCTGGGGCCAACGTCCTGACTTTC

j_call: TRBJ1-2
d_call: .
v_call: TRBV29-1
clone_size: few
cdr3_aa: CSDGNPLIRNGYTF
cdr3_nt: TGCAGCGATGGGAACCCCCTTATTAGGAACGGCTACACCTTC

j_call: TRBJ1-2
d_call: .
v_call: TRBV30
clone_size: few
cdr3_aa: CAWSVSGYGYTF
cdr3_nt: TGTGCCTGGAGTGTCTCAGGCTATGGCTACACCTTC

j_call: TRBJ1-2
d_call: TRBD1
v_call: TRBV6-1
clone_size: .
cdr3_aa: CASIFGTEYGYTF
cdr3_nt: TGTGCCAGCATTTTCGGGACAGAGTATGGCTACACCTTC

j_call: TRBJ2-7
d_call: TRBD2
v_call: TRBV5-1
clone_size: few
cdr3_aa: CATAPGLRTGGHEQYF
cdr3_nt: TGCGCCACCGCCCCGGGACTTAGGACGGGAGGCCACGAGCAGTACTTC

j_call: TRBJ2-7
d_call: .
v_call: TRBV7-9
clone_size: few
cdr3_aa: CASSSLFGFEQYF
cdr3_nt: TGTGCCAGCAGCTCCCTATTCGGGTTCGAGCAGTACTTC

j_call: TRBJ2-7
d_call: .
v_call: TRBV27
clone_size: .
cdr3_aa: CASKRKTFSYEQYF
cdr3_nt: TGTGCCAGCAAAAGAAAAACATTTTCCTACGAGCAGTACTTC

j_call: TRBJ2-1
d_call: TRBD2
v_call: TRBV19
clone_size: .
cdr3_aa: CASKTSGGDDNEQFF
cdr3_nt: TGTGCCAGTAAAACTAGCGGGGGGGACGACAATGAGCAGTTCTTC

j_call: TRBJ1-3
d_call: .
v_call: TRBV9
clone_size: .
cdr3_aa: CASSVAWGAPGNTIYF
cdr3_nt: TGTGCCAGCAGCGTAGCTTGGGGGGCCCCTGGAAACACCATATATTTT

j_call: TRBJ2-2
d_call: .
v_call: TRBV10-3
clone_size: .
cdr3_aa: CAIRGLREGDPGELFF
cdr3_nt: TGTGCCATCAGGGGACTTAGAGAAGGGGATCCCGGGGAGCTGTTTTTT

j_call: TRBJ2-1
d_call: .
v_call: TRBV28
clone_size: .
cdr3_aa: CASSPMDEQFF
cdr3_nt: TGTGCCAGCAGTCCCATGGATGAGCAGTTCTTC

j_call: TRBJ2-7
d_call: .
v_call: TRBV15
clone_size: .
cdr3_aa: CATSREEDDYEQYF
cdr3_nt: TGTGCCACCAGCAGAGAAGAGGACGACTACGAGCAGTACTTC

j_call: TRBJ1-2
d_call: .
v_call: TRBV5-4
clone_size: .
cdr3_aa: CASSPEPGDYGYTF
cdr3_nt: TGTGCCAGCAGCCCAGAGCCAGGGGACTATGGCTACACCTTC

j_call: TRBJ1-5
d_call: .
v_call: TRBV18
clone_size: .
cdr3_aa: CASSLGANSNQPQHF
cdr3_nt: TGTGCCAGCTCACTAGGGGCGAACTCCAATCAGCCCCAGCATTTT

j_call: TRBJ2-1
d_call: .
v_call: TRBV14
clone_size: .
cdr3_aa: CASSRKSSSYNEQFF
cdr3_nt: TGTGCCAGCAGCCGAAAGAGTAGCTCCTACAATGAGCAGTTCTTC

j_call: TRBJ1-3
d_call: .
v_call: TRBV7-9
clone_size: .
cdr3_aa: CASSTYLSSGNTIYF
cdr3_nt: TGTGCCAGCAGCACCTACCTAAGCTCTGGAAACACCATATATTTT